In this sample, the clone carrying this T cell receptor (beta chain) turned up a few times. This entry belongs to a study of blood T cell repertoires in COVID-19. For the study at large: Collection of acute and convalescent COVID-19 samples took place in the United States, Italy and Spain. PBMCs, B-cell-depleted T cells, or T cells provided the cDNA or gDNA that made up the material.

Original methodology: Reference gene primer amplification gave estimated nucleated cell counts. Sequencing used immunoSEQ multiplex PCR; TCRdb keeps in-frame clones, though not all of them. That table supplies the V and J calls and clone size; D and trimming were determined from the DNA. The table has a few hundred thousand clones, roughly 88% seen once. This CDR3 has 14 amino acids. Trimming at V came to 2 bases and at J to 3 bases, leaving 3 bases not matched to a gene. Looked up from germline, CDR1 is SEHNR and CDR2 is FQNEAQ (reference sequence). The sequenced sample consisted of peripheral blood. The source of this sequence is a woman aged 40 to 50 who had recovered from COVID-19. This sequence joins TRBV7-9 and TRBJ1-1, with 7 bases aligning to TRBD1. The CDR3 spells CASSLRGTDTEAFF. CDR3 nucleotide sequence: TGTGCCAGCAGCTTACGAGGGACAGACACTGAAGCTTTCTTT.